Listed below are T cell receptor beta chains from one sample, sequenced in a study of cytomegalovirus exposure and HLA in healthy donors. Clones were sequenced by immunoSEQ multiplex PCR, and TCRdb holds only the in-frame ones, with some missing. The sample lists about 120,000 clones, roughly 82% seen once, with 11% in the top ten. Sequencing was carried out using PBMCs. The receptor source for this set is a man aged 35-49 years in good health and CMV-seropositive. The CDR3 runs from the conserved cysteine through the conserved F or W. Each record gives: D gene, V gene, J gene, clone size, CDR3 DNA, CDR3 protein. D genes are given only for firm matches. Clone size appears in some rows only: once, few, many, or a class for an expanded clone.

D gene: TRBD2
V gene: TRBV9
J gene: TRBJ2-3
clone size: NA
CDR3 DNA: TGTGCCAGCGGGCGGCGGGGGAGCGGCACAGATACGCAGTATTTT
CDR3 protein: CASGRRGSGTDTQYF

D gene: NA
V gene: TRBV7-9
J gene: TRBJ2-5
clone size: NA
CDR3 DNA: TGTGCCAGCAGCTTAGCGAGGAGGACCCAGTACTTC
CDR3 protein: CASSLARRTQYF

D gene: NA
V gene: TRBV2
J gene: TRBJ2-7
clone size: NA
CDR3 DNA: TGTGCCAGCAGTCCAAGGACAGATAATCCCTACGAGCAGTACTTC
CDR3 protein: CASSPRTDNPYEQYF

D gene: NA
V gene: TRBV2
J gene: TRBJ1-2
clone size: NA
CDR3 DNA: TGTGCCAGCAGCGCACCGCGGGGGGAAGGCTACACCTTC
CDR3 protein: CASSAPRGEGYTF

D gene: NA
V gene: TRBV7-3
J gene: TRBJ2-5
clone size: few
CDR3 DNA: TGTGCCAGCAGCTTAAGTAGGGGGTCCGGGACCCAGTACTTC
CDR3 protein: CASSLSRGSGTQYF

D gene: NA
V gene: TRBV15
J gene: TRBJ2-7
clone size: NA
CDR3 DNA: TGTGCCACCAGCAGAGATGGGGGGACCCCCTACGAGCAGTACTTC
CDR3 protein: CATSRDGGTPYEQYF

D gene: NA
V gene: TRBV5-4
J gene: TRBJ2-7
clone size: NA
CDR3 DNA: TGTGCCAGCAGCTTGGGGACTCTTAATTCCTACGAGCAGTACTTC
CDR3 protein: CASSLGTLNSYEQYF

D gene: TRBD1
V gene: TRBV19
J gene: TRBJ2-7
clone size: NA
CDR3 DNA: TGTGCCAGTAGTCCCGGGACAGATACGAGCTACGAGCAGTACTTC
CDR3 protein: CASSPGTDTSYEQYF

D gene: NA
V gene: TRBV5-1
J gene: TRBJ2-2
clone size: NA
CDR3 DNA: TGCGCCAGCAGCTGGGGTAGCGGAGGCGGGGAGCTGTTTTTT
CDR3 protein: CASSWGSGGGELFF

D gene: TRBD1
V gene: TRBV28
J gene: TRBJ2-7
clone size: NA
CDR3 DNA: TGTGCCAGCAGGACGACCGGGACAGGGGGTTACGAGCAGTACTTC
CDR3 protein: CASRTTGTGGYEQYF

D gene: TRBD1
V gene: TRBV5-1
J gene: TRBJ2-3
clone size: NA
CDR3 DNA: TGCGCCAGCAGCTTGGTAGGGACAGGGGGCACAGATACGCAGTATTTT
CDR3 protein: CASSLVGTGGTDTQYF

D gene: NA
V gene: TRBV7-6
J gene: TRBJ1-5
clone size: once
CDR3 DNA: TGTGCCAGCAGCTTAAGTCCAGGGAGCAATCAGCCCCAGCATTTT
CDR3 protein: CASSLSPGSNQPQHF

D gene: NA
V gene: TRBV6-4
J gene: TRBJ2-6
clone size: NA
CDR3 DNA: TGTGCCAGCAGTGACAGGTTTGGGGCCAACGGCCTGACTTTC
CDR3 protein: CASSDRFGANGLTF

D gene: TRBD1
V gene: TRBV9
J gene: TRBJ2-5
clone size: NA
CDR3 DNA: TGTGCCAGCAGCGTGTCGATGGACAGGTGGGAGACCCAGTACTTC
CDR3 protein: CASSVSMDRWETQYF

D gene: NA
V gene: TRBV4-1
J gene: TRBJ1-4
clone size: NA
CDR3 DNA: TGCGCCAGCGCGGGGACAACTAATGAAAAACTGTTTTTT
CDR3 protein: CASAGTTNEKLFF

D gene: TRBD1
V gene: TRBV5-6
J gene: TRBJ1-6
clone size: NA
CDR3 DNA: TGTGCCAGCAGCTTTGGTACCGGGACAGTAGCACCCCTCCACTTT
CDR3 protein: CASSFGTGTVAPLHF

D gene: TRBD1
V gene: TRBV2
J gene: TRBJ2-7
clone size: NA
CDR3 DNA: TGTGCCAGCAGGTTTGGGGGACAGGGGTTATACGAGCAGTACTTC
CDR3 protein: CASRFGGQGLYEQYF

D gene: NA
V gene: TRBV9
J gene: TRBJ2-2
clone size: NA
CDR3 DNA: TGTGCCAGCGGGGGGGCGGGTTCAACCGGGGAGCTGTTTTTT
CDR3 protein: CASGGAGSTGELFF

D gene: TRBD1
V gene: TRBV7-2
J gene: TRBJ1-5
clone size: once
CDR3 DNA: TGTGCCAGCAACCCGACAGGGCGGAATCAGCCCCAGCATTTT
CDR3 protein: CASNPTGRNQPQHF

D gene: NA
V gene: TRBV7-8
J gene: TRBJ2-7
clone size: NA
CDR3 DNA: TGTGCCAGCAGCTATCACACCTCCTACGAGCAGTACTTC
CDR3 protein: CASSYHTSYEQYF

D gene: NA
V gene: TRBV28
J gene: TRBJ2-1
clone size: NA
CDR3 DNA: TGTGCCAGCGCGGGGTTCTCCTACAATGAGCAGTTCTTC
CDR3 protein: CASAGFSYNEQFF

D gene: TRBD1
V gene: TRBV7-2
J gene: TRBJ1-6
clone size: NA
CDR3 DNA: TGTGCCAGCAGCTCGGGACAGGGAGAGAGTTCACCCCTCCACTTT
CDR3 protein: CASSSGQGESSPLHF

D gene: TRBD1
V gene: TRBV25-1
J gene: TRBJ1-5
clone size: NA
CDR3 DNA: TGTGCCAGCAGTGACGGTGGGACAGAGAACAATCAGCCCCAGCATTTT
CDR3 protein: CASSDGGTENNQPQHF

D gene: NA
V gene: TRBV21-1
J gene: TRBJ1-3
clone size: few
CDR3 DNA: TGTGCCAGCAGCAGTGACAGGCCTGGAAACACCATATATTTT
CDR3 protein: CASSSDRPGNTIYF

D gene: NA
V gene: TRBV7-9
J gene: TRBJ1-1
clone size: NA
CDR3 DNA: TGTTCCAGCAGCCCACAATCTGAAGCTTTCTTT
CDR3 protein: CSSSPQSEAFF

D gene: NA
V gene: TRBV6-1
J gene: TRBJ1-5
clone size: once
CDR3 DNA: TGTGCCAGCAGTGAATCCGGGGGGTATCAGCCCCAGCATTTT
CDR3 protein: CASSESGGYQPQHF

D gene: TRBD2
V gene: TRBV6-1
J gene: TRBJ2-1
clone size: NA
CDR3 DNA: TGTGCCAGCAGTAGCACTAGCGGGGGCTACAATGAGCAGTTCTTC
CDR3 protein: CASSSTSGGYNEQFF

D gene: TRBD1
V gene: TRBV7-8
J gene: TRBJ2-2
clone size: few
CDR3 DNA: TGTGCCAGCAGCTCGGGACAGAACAGGAACACCGGGGAGCTGTTTTTT
CDR3 protein: CASSSGQNRNTGELFF

D gene: TRBD2
V gene: TRBV4-3
J gene: TRBJ2-7
clone size: NA
CDR3 DNA: TGCGCCAGCAGCCAAAATCCACTAGCGGCCACATCCTACGAGCAGTACTTC
CDR3 protein: CASSQNPLAATSYEQYF

D gene: NA
V gene: TRBV18
J gene: TRBJ1-4
clone size: NA
CDR3 DNA: TGTGCCAGCTCGGGGAGGGATCCCAATGAAAAACTGTTTTTT
CDR3 protein: CASSGRDPNEKLFF

D gene: TRBD2
V gene: TRBV6-5
J gene: TRBJ2-5
clone size: NA
CDR3 DNA: TGTGCCAGCACCCAGCGGGGAAGGGAGACCCAGTACTTC
CDR3 protein: CASTQRGRETQYF

D gene: TRBD2
V gene: TRBV6-4
J gene: TRBJ2-3
clone size: NA
CDR3 DNA: TGTGCCAGCAGTGACTCCCCGGGTAGCGGGAGCACAGATACGCAGTATTTT
CDR3 protein: CASSDSPGSGSTDTQYF

D gene: NA
V gene: TRBV4-3
J gene: TRBJ2-7
clone size: medium-sized
CDR3 DNA: TGCGCCAGCAGCCAAGATCGATCCAGGGTCTACGAGCAGTACTTC
CDR3 protein: CASSQDRSRVYEQYF

D gene: NA
V gene: TRBV19
J gene: TRBJ1-4
clone size: NA
CDR3 DNA: TGTGCCAGTAGCCCTCGAGGACAGAAGAATGAAAAACTGTTTTTT
CDR3 protein: CASSPRGQKNEKLFF

D gene: NA
V gene: TRBV7-3
J gene: TRBJ2-6
clone size: NA
CDR3 DNA: TGTGCCAGCACCACCGGGGGATCCGGGGCCAACGTCCTGACTTTC
CDR3 protein: CASTTGGSGANVLTF

D gene: NA
V gene: TRBV7-8
J gene: TRBJ2-2
clone size: NA
CDR3 DNA: TGTGCCAGCGTCGGCAGGGAGAACACCGGGGAGCTGTTTTTT
CDR3 protein: CASVGRENTGELFF

D gene: NA
V gene: TRBV4-1
J gene: TRBJ1-1
clone size: NA
CDR3 DNA: TGCGCCAGCAGCCAAGATGCCGGGGTAGGGACTGAAGCTTTCTTT
CDR3 protein: CASSQDAGVGTEAFF

D gene: TRBD1
V gene: TRBV28
J gene: TRBJ1-2
clone size: once
CDR3 DNA: TGTGCCAGCAGTCAAGCAGGGGGCTTGGGCTATGGCTACACCTTC
CDR3 protein: CASSQAGGLGYGYTF

D gene: TRBD1
V gene: TRBV15
J gene: TRBJ1-5
clone size: few
CDR3 DNA: TGTGCCACCAGCAAAGTGACAGGGGGAGATCAGCCCCAGCATTTT
CDR3 protein: CATSKVTGGDQPQHF

D gene: NA
V gene: TRBV6-5
J gene: TRBJ1-1
clone size: few
CDR3 DNA: TGTGCCAGCAGTTATGCCCGGGGGACTGAAGCTTTCTTT
CDR3 protein: CASSYARGTEAFF

D gene: NA
V gene: TRBV6-1
J gene: TRBJ2-3
clone size: NA
CDR3 DNA: TGTGCCAGCAGTGCCCGGACGGGGGGCACAGATACGCAGTATTTT
CDR3 protein: CASSARTGGTDTQYF

D gene: TRBD2
V gene: TRBV6-1
J gene: TRBJ2-3
clone size: NA
CDR3 DNA: TGTGCCAGCAGTGAACTAGCGGGGGGGCCAGATACGCAGTATTTT
CDR3 protein: CASSELAGGPDTQYF

D gene: TRBD2
V gene: TRBV7-9
J gene: TRBJ2-3
clone size: few
CDR3 DNA: TGTGCCAGCAGCACCCTTGGGCGGGGACTAGCGGGGGGGGGAGATACGCAGTATTTT
CDR3 protein: CASSTLGRGLAGGGDTQYF

D gene: NA
V gene: TRBV7-3
J gene: TRBJ2-1
clone size: NA
CDR3 DNA: TGTGCCAGCAGCCCACTATTAAGAGTACCACTCTCCTACAATGAGCAGTTCTTC
CDR3 protein: CASSPLLRVPLSYNEQFF

D gene: NA
V gene: TRBV7-2
J gene: TRBJ2-1
clone size: NA
CDR3 DNA: TGTGCCAGCAGCTTAGGTGTGACTCCCAATGAGCAGTTCTTC
CDR3 protein: CASSLGVTPNEQFF

D gene: TRBD1
V gene: TRBV6-6
J gene: TRBJ2-3
clone size: NA
CDR3 DNA: TGTGCCAGCAGTCGACAGGGGGCAGATACGCAGTATTTT
CDR3 protein: CASSRQGADTQYF

D gene: NA
V gene: TRBV7-9
J gene: TRBJ2-2
clone size: NA
CDR3 DNA: TGTGCCAGCAGCTTTGGACAGACCACCGGGGAGCTGTTTTTT
CDR3 protein: CASSFGQTTGELFF

D gene: NA
V gene: TRBV4-2
J gene: TRBJ2-7
clone size: NA
CDR3 DNA: TGTGCCAGCAGCCAAGAGTGGGGGGTTACCATCTCCTACGAGCAGTACTTC
CDR3 protein: CASSQEWGVTISYEQYF

D gene: TRBD2
V gene: TRBV7-9
J gene: TRBJ2-1
clone size: once
CDR3 DNA: TGTGCCAGCAGGCCTAGCGGGGACAATGAGCAGTTCTTC
CDR3 protein: CASRPSGDNEQFF

D gene: NA
V gene: TRBV7-3
J gene: TRBJ1-1
clone size: NA
CDR3 DNA: TGTGCCAGCAGCTTATCTGGTGATCCCAGTTTTGAAGCTTTCTTT
CDR3 protein: CASSLSGDPSFEAFF

D gene: NA
V gene: TRBV7-2
J gene: TRBJ2-2
clone size: NA
CDR3 DNA: TGTGCCAGCAGCCCCCTCACCGGGGAGCTGTTTTTT
CDR3 protein: CASSPLTGELFF

D gene: NA
V gene: TRBV6-1
J gene: TRBJ2-1
clone size: NA
CDR3 DNA: TGTGCCAGCAGTGGGAGGGGGGGCCAGGCCAACAATGAGCAGTTCTTC
CDR3 protein: CASSGRGGQANNEQFF

D gene: NA
V gene: TRBV7-8
J gene: TRBJ1-2
clone size: NA
CDR3 DNA: TGTGCCAGCAGCTTAGTCTCAGCTAACTATGGCTACACCTTC
CDR3 protein: CASSLVSANYGYTF

D gene: NA
V gene: TRBV19
J gene: TRBJ2-1
clone size: once
CDR3 DNA: TGTGCCAGTAGTATGGGAGATTTGAGCGGCGGGGTAGCCTACAATGAGCAGTTCTTC
CDR3 protein: CASSMGDLSGGVAYNEQFF